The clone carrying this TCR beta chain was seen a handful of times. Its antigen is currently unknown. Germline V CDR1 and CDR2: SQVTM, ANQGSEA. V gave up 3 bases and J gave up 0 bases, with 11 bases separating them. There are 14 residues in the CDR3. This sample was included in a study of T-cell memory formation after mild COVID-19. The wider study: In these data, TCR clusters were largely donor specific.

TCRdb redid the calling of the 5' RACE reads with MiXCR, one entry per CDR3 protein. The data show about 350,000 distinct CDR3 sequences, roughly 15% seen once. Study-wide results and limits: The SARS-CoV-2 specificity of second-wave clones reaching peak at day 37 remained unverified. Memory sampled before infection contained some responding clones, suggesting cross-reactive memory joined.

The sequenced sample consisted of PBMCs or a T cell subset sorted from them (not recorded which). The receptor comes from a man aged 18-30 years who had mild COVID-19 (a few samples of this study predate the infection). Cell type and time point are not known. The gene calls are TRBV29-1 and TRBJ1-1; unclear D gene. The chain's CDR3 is CSVEAGGMNTEAFF. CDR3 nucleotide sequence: TGCAGCGTTGAGGCTGGAGGGATGAACACTGAAGCTTTCTTT.